These 5 T cell receptor beta chains were all obtained from the same sample, sequenced in a study of blood T cell repertoires in COVID-19. Data came from immunoSEQ multiplex PCR; TCRdb stores just in-frame clones and leaves some out. The table shows about 83,000 clones, with around 90% occurring only once. Specimen: peripheral blood. These TCRs come from a woman aged 45-60 years with active or convalescent COVID-19.

The chain joins TRBV5-6 to TRBJ2-3; 7 bases agree with TRBD2. Per the germline V gene, CDR1 is SGHDT and CDR2 is YYEEEE. The CDR3 contains 15 residues. After removal of 4 bases from V and 10 bases from J, the junction contained 15 bases not matched to a gene. The CDR3 here is CASSTDGTKYSPQYF. The CDR3 DNA is TGTGCCAGCAGCACAGACGGGACTAAGTATAGCCCGCAGTATTTT.

V usage is TRBV4-3 and J usage is TRBJ2-2; TRBD1 is a possible D gene (6 bases). V lost 4 bases, J lost 4 bases, and 13 bases lay in between. Germline CDR1 and CDR2: LGHNA and YSLEER. The CDR3 is 15 residues long. CDR3 loop: CASSLGRGITGELFF. DNA of the CDR3: TGCGCCAGCAGCCTAGGCAGGGGAATCACCGGGGAGCTGTTTTTT.

CDR3 nucleotide sequence: TGTGCCAGTAGTATTTGGGGACAGGGGGGAGCTAACTATGGCTACACCTTC. This encodes CASSIWGQGGANYGYTF. The rearrangement links TRBV19 to TRBJ1-2; 11 bases fit TRBD1. V lost 3 bases, J lost 0 bases, and 6 bases stayed unmatched. This CDR3 comprises 17 residues. Germline V gene lookup returns CDR1 LNHDA and CDR2 SQIVND (reference sequence).

The V call is TRBV6-2 or TRBV6-3, the J call TRBJ1-2, with D possibly matching TRBD1 (6 bases). Germline values: CDR1 MNHEY, CDR2 SVGEGT. CDR3 length equals 13 residues. Trimming cost V 6 bases and J 2 bases, with 10 bases left between them. The CDR3 sequence is CASSGQPNYGYTF. Here the CDR3 DNA reads TGTGCCAGCAGCGGACAGCCCAACTATGGCTACACCTTC.

There are a few counts of this clone. For the CDR3, the DNA is TGTGCCAGCCTAGGAGGGCTCCACGAGCAGTACTTC. It encodes CASLGGLHEQYF. The rearrangement uses TRBV11-2 and TRBJ2-7; TRBD2 is a possible D gene (6 bases). Between the trimmed V and J ends, which lost 8 bases and 5 bases, there was a span of 13 bases. The CDR3 has 12 amino acids. The V gene's germline CDR1 is SGHAT and CDR2 FQNNGV.